The present T cell receptor beta chain was sequenced within a study of blood T cell repertoires in COVID-19. Repertoires were generated with immunoSEQ multiplex PCR, while TCRdb's copy carries only in-frame clones and drops some. The data contain more than 65,000 clones, 60% to 75% of them seen just once; the ten biggest clones take up under 40%. The CDR3 has 14 amino acids. V lost 5 bases, J lost 6 bases, and 13 bases lay in between. Per germline, CDR1 MNHEY and CDR2 SVGEGT. This sequence originates from a woman between 65 and 79 years old with acute or convalescent COVID-19. Sample: peripheral blood. The chain carries TRBV6-2 or TRBV6-3 and TRBJ2-2, with D perhaps matching TRBD1 (5 bases). In nucleotides, the CDR3 is TGTGCCAGCAGTACCCAGGGTGGAGCCGGGGAGCTGTTTTTT. It encodes CASSTQGGAGELFF.